The rows below give T cell receptor beta chains drawn from one sample of a study of early stage breast cancer tumors. Sequencing used immunoSEQ multiplex PCR; TCRdb keeps in-frame clones, though not all of them. Seen here are some 41,000 clones, approximately 78% observed once, and the top ten hold roughly 6.8%. Sequenced sample: blood. The source of these receptors is a person in their fifties with breast cancer. CDR3s include the opening cysteine and the closing phenylalanine or tryptophan. Each record gives: V gene, CDR3 length, D gene, J gene, clone size, CDR3 protein, CDR3 DNA. The D gene is left open where the match is weak. Clone size is given for some rows only: seen once, a few or many times, or a class if the clone is expanded.

v_gene: TRBV10-3; len: 10; d_gene: NA; j_gene: TRBJ2-1; abundance: NA; CDR3aa: CAIGLSEQFF; CDR3nt: TGTGCCATCGGGCTCAGTGAGCAGTTCTTC
v_gene: TRBV4-3; len: 16; d_gene: NA; j_gene: TRBJ2-2; abundance: NA; CDR3aa: CASSQDRYLRAGELFF; CDR3nt: TGCGCCAGCAGCCAAGACCGCTACCTGAGGGCCGGGGAGCTGTTTTTT
v_gene: TRBV5-8; len: 17; d_gene: TRBD1; j_gene: TRBJ2-6; abundance: NA; CDR3aa: CASSSRTGEAGANVLTF; CDR3nt: TGTGCCAGCAGCTCCCGGACAGGGGAGGCTGGGGCCAACGTCCTGACTTTC
v_gene: TRBV19; len: 12; d_gene: NA; j_gene: TRBJ2-7; abundance: few; CDR3aa: CASGRGAYEQYF; CDR3nt: TGTGCCAGTGGGCGGGGAGCCTACGAGCAGTACTTC
v_gene: TRBV6-1; len: 12; d_gene: NA; j_gene: TRBJ1-1; abundance: NA; CDR3aa: CASEVRGTEAFF; CDR3nt: TGTGCCAGCGAAGTGAGAGGGACTGAAGCTTTCTTT
v_gene: TRBV20-1; len: 11; d_gene: NA; j_gene: TRBJ2-1; abundance: NA; CDR3aa: CSATLYNEQFF; CDR3nt: TGCAGTGCTACCCTGTACAATGAGCAGTTCTTC
v_gene: TRBV6-6; len: 15; d_gene: NA; j_gene: TRBJ1-5; abundance: NA; CDR3aa: CASSYSSSLDQPQHF; CDR3nt: TGTGCCAGCAGTTACTCGAGCAGTCTAGACCAGCCCCAGCATTTT
v_gene: TRBV9; len: 14; d_gene: NA; j_gene: TRBJ1-6; abundance: NA; CDR3aa: CASSVETGNSPLHF; CDR3nt: TGTGCCAGCAGCGTAGAAACAGGGAATTCACCCCTCCACTTT
v_gene: TRBV4-3; len: 14; d_gene: TRBD1; j_gene: TRBJ1-3; abundance: NA; CDR3aa: CASSQGQGGNTIYF; CDR3nt: TGCGCCAGCAGCCAAGGACAGGGTGGAAACACCATATATTTT
v_gene: TRBV30; len: 16; d_gene: NA; j_gene: TRBJ1-1; abundance: NA; CDR3aa: CAWRDLVQGRNTEAFF; CDR3nt: TGTGCCTGGAGAGATTTGGTTCAGGGGAGGAACACTGAAGCTTTCTTT
v_gene: TRBV28; len: 15; d_gene: NA; j_gene: TRBJ2-7; abundance: NA; CDR3aa: CASSPQGVLPYEQYF; CDR3nt: TGTGCCAGCAGTCCACAGGGAGTGCTGCCCTACGAGCAGTACTTC
v_gene: TRBV21-1; len: 15; d_gene: NA; j_gene: TRBJ1-2; abundance: many; CDR3aa: CASSTGGTGVYGYTF; CDR3nt: TGTGCCAGCAGCACTGGGGGGACAGGGGTCTATGGCTACACCTTC
v_gene: TRBV6-1; len: 13; d_gene: NA; j_gene: TRBJ1-6; abundance: NA; CDR3aa: CASSEVELSPLHF; CDR3nt: TGTGCCAGCAGTGAAGTCGAGCTTTCACCCCTCCACTTT
v_gene: TRBV29-1; len: 12; d_gene: NA; j_gene: TRBJ1-1; abundance: few; CDR3aa: CSSKFRGTEAFF; CDR3nt: TGCAGCAGTAAATTCAGAGGGACTGAAGCTTTCTTT
v_gene: TRBV6-1; len: 12; d_gene: NA; j_gene: TRBJ1-5; abundance: NA; CDR3aa: CASRSGEQPQHF; CDR3nt: TGTGCCAGCAGGTCAGGGGAACAGCCCCAGCATTTT